Given below is one T cell receptor (beta chain) in context. These data belong to a study of blood T cell repertoires in COVID-19. The assay was immunoSEQ multiplex PCR, and TCRdb's table has in-frame clones only and misses some. The table shows about 410,000 clones, with roughly 90% occurring only once. The CDR3 covers 13 residues. CDR1 is SQVTM and CDR2 is ANQGSEA in the germline V gene. The origin of this receptor is a woman aged 40 to 50 with COVID-19, enrolled during active disease. The V and J genes are TRBV29-1 and TRBJ1-2; TRBD1 is a possible D gene (6 bases). Specimen: peripheral blood. The CDR3 DNA follows: TGCAGTTTTACAGGGAGCCCTAACTATGGCTACACCTTC. Residues: CSFTGSPNYGYTF.